The next 2 T cell receptor beta chains were all read from a single sample in a study of OX40 agonist ivuxolimab in advanced cancers. Libraries were prepared by immunoSEQ multiplex PCR; TCRdb keeps only in-frame clonotypes and omits some of them. In the table there are roughly 67,000 clones, almost 85% of which are singletons. Sequenced here: CD4+ or CD8+ T cells sorted from blood, sampled in a trial of the OX40 agonist ivuxolimab. The receptors originated from an adult with an advanced solid tumor such as melanoma, head and neck, liver or kidney cancer.

This chain links TRBV6-5 with TRBJ1-1; no clear D gene. This CDR3 is built from 14 residues. V shed 2 bases and J shed 1 base, with 8 bases lying between them. Germline V gene sequence: CDR1 MNHEY, CDR2 SVGAGI. CDR3 residues: CASSYRPPNTEAFF. CDR3 nucleotide sequence: TGTGCCAGCAGTTACAGGCCTCCGAACACTGAAGCTTTCTTT.

V usage is TRBV7-9 and J usage is TRBJ1-6; 8 bases are a match to TRBD1. CDR3 size: 15 residues. The germline CDR1 and CDR2 sequences are SEHNR and FQNEAQ (reference sequence). V lost 5 bases, J lost 7 bases, and 7 bases stayed unmatched. The CDR3 nucleotides are TGTGCCAGCAGCAGGACAGGGAATGGGAATTCACCCCTCCACTTT. Translation: CASSRTGNGNSPLHF.